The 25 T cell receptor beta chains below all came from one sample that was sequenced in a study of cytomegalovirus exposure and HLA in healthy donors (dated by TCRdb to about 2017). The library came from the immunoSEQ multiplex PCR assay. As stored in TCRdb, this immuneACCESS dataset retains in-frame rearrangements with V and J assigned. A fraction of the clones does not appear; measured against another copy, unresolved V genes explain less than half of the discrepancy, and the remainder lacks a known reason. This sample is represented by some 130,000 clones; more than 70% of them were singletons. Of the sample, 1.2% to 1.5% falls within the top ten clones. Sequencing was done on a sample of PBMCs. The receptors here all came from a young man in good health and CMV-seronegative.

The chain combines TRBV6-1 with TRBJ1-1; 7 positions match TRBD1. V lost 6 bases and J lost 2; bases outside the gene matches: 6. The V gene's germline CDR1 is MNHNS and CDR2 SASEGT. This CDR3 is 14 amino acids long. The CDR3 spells CASSPGTANTEAFF. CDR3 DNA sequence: TGTGCCAGCAGCCCCGGGACAGCTAACACTGAAGCTTTCTTT.

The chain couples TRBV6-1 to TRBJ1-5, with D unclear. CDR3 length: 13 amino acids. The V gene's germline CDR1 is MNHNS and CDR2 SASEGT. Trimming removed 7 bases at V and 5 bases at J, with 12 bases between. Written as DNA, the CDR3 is TGTGCCAGCAACCCCGGGAGGGATCAGCCCCAGCATTTT. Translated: CASNPGRDQPQHF.

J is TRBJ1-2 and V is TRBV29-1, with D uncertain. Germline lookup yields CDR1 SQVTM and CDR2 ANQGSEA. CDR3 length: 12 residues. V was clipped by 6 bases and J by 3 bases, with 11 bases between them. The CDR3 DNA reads TGCAGCGTCGGGGAGGAGGACTATGGCTACACCTTC. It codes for CSVGEEDYGYTF.

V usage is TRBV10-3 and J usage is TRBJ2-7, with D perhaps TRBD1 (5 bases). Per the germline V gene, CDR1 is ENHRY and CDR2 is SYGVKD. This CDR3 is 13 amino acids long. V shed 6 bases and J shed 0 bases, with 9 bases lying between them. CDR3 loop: CAIRDKSSYEQYF. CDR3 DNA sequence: TGTGCCATCAGGGACAAGAGCTCCTACGAGCAGTACTTC.

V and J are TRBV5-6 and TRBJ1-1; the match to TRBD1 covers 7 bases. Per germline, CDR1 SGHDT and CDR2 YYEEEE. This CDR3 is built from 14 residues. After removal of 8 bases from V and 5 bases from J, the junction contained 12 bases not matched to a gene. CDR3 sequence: CASTPGTVSTEAFF. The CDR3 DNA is TGTGCCAGTACGCCAGGGACAGTAAGTACTGAAGCTTTCTTT.

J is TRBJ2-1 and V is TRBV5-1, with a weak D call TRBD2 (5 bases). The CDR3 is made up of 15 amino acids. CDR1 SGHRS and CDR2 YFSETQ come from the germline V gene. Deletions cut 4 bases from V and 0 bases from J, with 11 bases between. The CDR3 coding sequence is TGCGCCAGCAGCCCTGGACTTTCCTCCTACAATGAGCAGTTCTTC. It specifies CASSPGLSSYNEQFF.

CDR3 sequence: CAISLTLAGEADTQYF. CDR3 nucleotides: TGTGCCATCAGCCTTACACTAGCGGGAGAAGCAGATACGCAGTATTTT. The genes are TRBV10-3 and TRBJ2-3; 11 nucleotides match TRBD2. Per the germline V gene, CDR1 is ENHRY and CDR2 is SYGVKD. J gave up 4 bases and V 6 bases, and 9 bases lay outside the gene matches. The CDR3 covers 16 residues.

CDR3 loop: CSVVSQGETQYF. The CDR3 region has the DNA TGCAGCGTTGTATCCCAGGGAGAGACCCAGTACTTC. The chain employs TRBV29-1 and TRBJ2-5; maybe TRBD1 (5 bases). Trimming pared 4 bases from V and 4 bases from J, leaving 10 bases between. Germline-derived CDR1 and CDR2 are SQVTM and ANQGSEA. The CDR3 covers 12 residues.

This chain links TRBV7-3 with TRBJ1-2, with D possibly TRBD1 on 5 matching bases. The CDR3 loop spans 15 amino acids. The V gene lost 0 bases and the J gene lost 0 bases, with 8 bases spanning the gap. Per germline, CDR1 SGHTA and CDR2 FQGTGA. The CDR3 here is CASSLTAGTNYGYTF. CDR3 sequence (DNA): TGTGCCAGCAGCTTAACGGCAGGGACTAACTATGGCTACACCTTC.

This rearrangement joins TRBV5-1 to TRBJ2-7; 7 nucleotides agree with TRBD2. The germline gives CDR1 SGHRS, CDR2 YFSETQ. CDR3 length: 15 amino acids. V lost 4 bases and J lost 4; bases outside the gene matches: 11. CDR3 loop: CASSPVASGNYEQYF. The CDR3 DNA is TGCGCCAGCAGCCCGGTGGCTAGCGGCAATTACGAGCAGTACTTC.

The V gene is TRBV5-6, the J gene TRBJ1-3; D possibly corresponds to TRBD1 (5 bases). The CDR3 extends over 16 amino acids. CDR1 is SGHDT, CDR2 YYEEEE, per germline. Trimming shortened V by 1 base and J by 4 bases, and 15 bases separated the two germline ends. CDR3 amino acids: CASSLFQGNGGNTIYF. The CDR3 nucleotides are TGTGCCAGCAGCTTGTTCCAGGGTAACGGGGGAAACACCATATATTTT.

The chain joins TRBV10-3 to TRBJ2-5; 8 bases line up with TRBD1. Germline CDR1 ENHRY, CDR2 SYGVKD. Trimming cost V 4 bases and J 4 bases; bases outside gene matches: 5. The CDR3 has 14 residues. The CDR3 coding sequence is TGTGCCATCAGTGGGACAGGGTCTACAGAGACCCAGTACTTC. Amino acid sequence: CAISGTGSTETQYF.

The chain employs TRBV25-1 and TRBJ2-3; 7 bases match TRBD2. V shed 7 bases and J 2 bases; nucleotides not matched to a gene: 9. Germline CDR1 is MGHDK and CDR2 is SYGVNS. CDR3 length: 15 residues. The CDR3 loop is CASKGREWNTDTQYF. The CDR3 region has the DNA TGTGCCAGCAAAGGGCGGGAGTGGAACACAGATACGCAGTATTTT.

This CDR3 reads CASSGGRGYEQYF. The CDR3 nucleotides are TGTGCCAGCAGCGGCGGGAGGGGCTACGAGCAGTACTTC. This chain uses TRBV9 with TRBJ2-7, with TRBD2 matching 9 bases. The CDR3 loop spans 13 amino acids. Germline CDR1 SGDLS, CDR2 YYNGEE. Trimming took 3 bases from V and 3 from J; bases not matched to a gene: 1.

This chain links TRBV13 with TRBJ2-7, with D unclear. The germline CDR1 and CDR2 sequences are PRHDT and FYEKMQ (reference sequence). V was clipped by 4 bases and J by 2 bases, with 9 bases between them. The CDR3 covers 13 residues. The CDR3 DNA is TGTGCCAGCAGCTCCGACAAGGCCTACGAGCAGTACTTC. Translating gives CASSSDKAYEQYF.

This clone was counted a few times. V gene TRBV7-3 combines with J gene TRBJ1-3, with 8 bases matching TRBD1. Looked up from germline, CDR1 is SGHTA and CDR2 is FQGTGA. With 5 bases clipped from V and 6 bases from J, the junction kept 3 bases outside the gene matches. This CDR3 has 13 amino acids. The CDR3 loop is CASSIRGQNTIYF. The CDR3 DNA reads TGTGCCAGCAGCATCAGGGGGCAAAACACCATATATTTT.

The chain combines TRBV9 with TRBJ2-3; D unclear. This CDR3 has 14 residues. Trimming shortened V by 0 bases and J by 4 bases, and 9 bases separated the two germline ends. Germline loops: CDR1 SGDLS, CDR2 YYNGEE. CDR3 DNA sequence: TGTGCCAGCAGCGTAGGAGCGTTCCCAGATACGCAGTATTTT. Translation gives CASSVGAFPDTQYF.

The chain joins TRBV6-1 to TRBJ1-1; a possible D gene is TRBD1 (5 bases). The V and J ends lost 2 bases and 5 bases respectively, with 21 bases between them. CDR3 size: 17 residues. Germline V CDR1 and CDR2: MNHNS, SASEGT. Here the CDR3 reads CASSEYLTGPERTEAFF. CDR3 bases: TGTGCCAGCAGTGAATATCTAACAGGACCAGAGAGGACTGAAGCTTTCTTT.

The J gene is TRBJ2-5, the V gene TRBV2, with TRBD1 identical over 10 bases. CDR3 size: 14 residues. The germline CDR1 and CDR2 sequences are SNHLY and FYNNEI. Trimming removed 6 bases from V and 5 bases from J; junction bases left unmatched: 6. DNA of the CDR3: TGTGCCAGCAGCGGGACAGGGGAGCAGGAGACCCAGTACTTC. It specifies CASSGTGEQETQYF. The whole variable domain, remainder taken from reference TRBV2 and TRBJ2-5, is EPEVTQTPSHQVTQMGQEVILRCVPISNHLYFYWYRQILGQKVEFLVSFYNNEISEKSEIFDDQFSVERPDGSNFTLKIRSTKLEDSAMYFCASSGTGEQETQYFGPGTRLLVL.

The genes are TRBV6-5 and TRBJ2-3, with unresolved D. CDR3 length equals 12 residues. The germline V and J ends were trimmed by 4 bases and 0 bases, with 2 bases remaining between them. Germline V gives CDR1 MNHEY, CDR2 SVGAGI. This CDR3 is CASSSSTDTQYF. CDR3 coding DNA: TGTGCCAGCAGTTCTAGCACAGATACGCAGTATTTT.

CDR3: CASSWTGATGELFF. In DNA, the CDR3 is TGTGCCAGCAGTTGGACAGGGGCCACCGGGGAGCTGTTTTTT. V and J are TRBV6-6 and TRBJ2-2; 9 bases map to TRBD1. J gave up 4 bases and V 4 bases, and 1 base lay outside the gene matches. Germline CDR1 MNHNY, CDR2 SVGAGI (reference sequence). The CDR3 runs to 14 residues.

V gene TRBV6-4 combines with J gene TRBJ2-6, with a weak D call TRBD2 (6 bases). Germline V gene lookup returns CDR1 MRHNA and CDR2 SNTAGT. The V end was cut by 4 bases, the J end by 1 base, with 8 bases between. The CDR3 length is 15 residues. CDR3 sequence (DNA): TGTGCCAGCAGTGGCGGGGAATCTGGGGCCAACGTCCTGACTTTC. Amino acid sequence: CASSGGESGANVLTF.

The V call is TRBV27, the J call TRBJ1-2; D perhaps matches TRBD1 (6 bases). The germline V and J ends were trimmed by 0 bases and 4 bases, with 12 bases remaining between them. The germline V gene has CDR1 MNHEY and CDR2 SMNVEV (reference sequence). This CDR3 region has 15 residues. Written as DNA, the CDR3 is TGTGCCAGCAGTTTATCCGTCAGGGGCAGCTATGGCTACACCTTC. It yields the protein CASSLSVRGSYGYTF.

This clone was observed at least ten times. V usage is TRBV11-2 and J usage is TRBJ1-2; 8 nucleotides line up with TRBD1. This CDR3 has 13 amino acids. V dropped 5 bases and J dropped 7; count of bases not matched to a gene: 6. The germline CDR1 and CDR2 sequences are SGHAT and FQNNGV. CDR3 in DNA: TGTGCCAGCAGCACCCGGACAGGGCCTGGCTACACCTTC. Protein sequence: CASSTRTGPGYTF. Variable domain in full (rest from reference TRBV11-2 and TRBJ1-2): EAGVAQSPRYKIIEKRQSVAFWCNPISGHATLYWYQQILGQGPKLLIQFQNNGVVDDSQLPKDRFSAERLKGVDSTLKIQPAKLEDSAVYLCASSTRTGPGYTFGSGTRLTVV.

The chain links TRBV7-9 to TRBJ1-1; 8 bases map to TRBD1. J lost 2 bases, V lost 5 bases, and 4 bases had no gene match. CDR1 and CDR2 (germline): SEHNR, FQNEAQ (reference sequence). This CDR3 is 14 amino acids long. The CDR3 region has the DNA TGTGCCAGCAGCCAGGACAGGGTAAACACTGAAGCTTTCTTT. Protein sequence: CASSQDRVNTEAFF.